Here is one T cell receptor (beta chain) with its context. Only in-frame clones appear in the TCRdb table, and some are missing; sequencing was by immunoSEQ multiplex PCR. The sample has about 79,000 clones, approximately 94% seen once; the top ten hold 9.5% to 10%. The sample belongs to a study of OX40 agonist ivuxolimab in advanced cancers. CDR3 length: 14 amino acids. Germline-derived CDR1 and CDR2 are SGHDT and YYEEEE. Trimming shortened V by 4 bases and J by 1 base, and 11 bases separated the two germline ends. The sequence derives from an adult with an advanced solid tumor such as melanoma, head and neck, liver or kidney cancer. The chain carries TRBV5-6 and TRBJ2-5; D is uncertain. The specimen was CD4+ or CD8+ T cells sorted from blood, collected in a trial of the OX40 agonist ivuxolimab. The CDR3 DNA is TGTGCCAGCAGCGATGCAGGCATCCAAGAGACCCAGTACTTC. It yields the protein CASSDAGIQETQYF.